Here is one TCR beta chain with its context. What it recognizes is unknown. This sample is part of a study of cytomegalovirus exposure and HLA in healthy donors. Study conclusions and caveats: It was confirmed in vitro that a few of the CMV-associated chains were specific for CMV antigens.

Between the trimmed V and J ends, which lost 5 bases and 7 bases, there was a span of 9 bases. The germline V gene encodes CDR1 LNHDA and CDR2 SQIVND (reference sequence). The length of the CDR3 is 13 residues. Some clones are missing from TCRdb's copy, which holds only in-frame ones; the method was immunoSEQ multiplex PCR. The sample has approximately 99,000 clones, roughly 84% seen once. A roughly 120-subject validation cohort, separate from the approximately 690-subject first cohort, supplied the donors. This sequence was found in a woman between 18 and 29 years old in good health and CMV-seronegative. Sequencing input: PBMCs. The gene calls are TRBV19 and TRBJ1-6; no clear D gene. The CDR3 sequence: CASSAAENSPLHF. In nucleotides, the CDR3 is TGTGCCAGTAGTGCGGCAGAGAATTCACCCCTCCACTTT.